The clone carrying this T cell receptor (beta chain) ranks as medium-sized. Its antigen remains unidentified. TCRdb reprocessed the 5' RACE reads via MiXCR and lists one record per CDR3 protein. The repertoire consists of 90,000 to 95,000 distinct CDR3 sequences, with roughly 12% occurring once and the leading ten covering roughly 39%. This record belongs to a study of spatial heterogeneity in lung cancer. Looking at the study overall: As counted in raw reads, each unique TCR and UMI combination appeared more than ten times on average. Study observations and caveats: Follow-up blood showed ubiquitous expanded tumor TCRs less than blood at resection did.

The V gene's germline CDR1 is WSHSY and CDR2 SAAADI. CDR3 size: 15 residues. Trimming took 3 bases from V and 0 from J; bases not matched to a gene: 2. Time point indicated: sample taken at primary tumor resection. Sequencing covered unsorted whole RNA taken from tumor, nontumor lung or frozen PBMC. The rearrangement links TRBV10-2 to TRBJ2-3; 8 positions agree with TRBD2. The sequences come from PBMCs, collected at surgery. The receptor comes from a male donor with early-stage non-small cell lung cancer. The CDR3 sequence: CASSELAVSTDTQYF. Here the CDR3 DNA reads TGCGCCAGCAGTGAACTAGCGGTTAGCACAGATACGCAGTATTTT.